A selection of T cell receptor beta chains follows, all from one sample in a study of blood T cell repertoires in COVID-19. TCRdb keeps only in-frame clones here, not all; method: immunoSEQ multiplex PCR. The sample includes about 90,000 clones, around 81% of them seen just once. The sequenced sample consisted of peripheral blood. The source is a woman aged 70-85 years with active or convalescent COVID-19. Each CDR3 is given with its conserved first and last residue. D genes are given only for firm matches.

>TRBV28|TRBD1|TRBJ2-7
CASSLYKTGSAEQYF
>TRBV12-1|-|TRBJ2-2
CASSFSRGGYLNTGELFF
>TRBV18|TRBD1|TRBJ1-4
CASTGGINEKLFF
>TRBV3-1/TRBV3-2|-|TRBJ1-3
CASSQDMGNTIYF
>TRBV13|TRBD1|TRBJ1-4
CASSLSGRKGAQEKLFF
>TRBV19|-|TRBJ1-4
CASSNRAVTNEKLFF
>TRBV21-1|-|TRBJ2-7
CASPRDRGPSSYEQYF
>TRBV5-1|-|TRBJ1-4
CASSLEDYSRKLFF
>TRBV5-5|TRBD1|TRBJ1-1
CASSLQGQGNTEAFF
>TRBV28|-|TRBJ2-1
CASSLRQSEQFF
>TRBV4-3|TRBD1|TRBJ1-2
CASSPKGQGLNYGYTF
>TRBV3-1/TRBV3-2|TRBD1|TRBJ1-2
CASSRSLQGPNYGYTF
>TRBV4-2|-|TRBJ2-1
CASSQDFGAGYNEQFF
>TRBV10-3|TRBD1|TRBJ2-2
CAISESTGPRTGELFF
>TRBV21-1|-|TRBJ2-2
CASSHTSGANTGELFF
>TRBV20-1|-|TRBJ2-7
CSGDTNYEQYF
>TRBV11-2|-|TRBJ2-1
CASSFSLYNEQFF
>TRBV3-1/TRBV3-2|TRBD2|TRBJ2-7
CASSHNLAGSSYEQYF
>TRBV4-2|TRBD1|TRBJ1-1
CASSQSTGETEAFF
>TRBV11-2|TRBD1|TRBJ2-5
CASSPRQGQETQYF
>TRBV12-3/TRBV12-4|-|TRBJ1-2
CASSLTAYGYTF
>TRBV18|TRBD1|TRBJ2-5
CASSFDREETQYF
>TRBV6-5|-|TRBJ1-5
CASPLPTGQPQHF
>TRBV2|-|TRBJ2-2
CASRASGSNTGELFF
>TRBV29-1|TRBD1|TRBJ2-3
CSVDRVVGDTQYF
>TRBV6-1|-|TRBJ2-1
CASSEGRVYNEQFF
>TRBV19|TRBD2|TRBJ2-1
CASSTLAGAQQFF
>TRBV21-1|-|TRBJ1-4
CASRPRSAKGDRRKTVF
>TRBV5-1|-|TRBJ2-3
CASRLNAGATDTQYF
>TRBV5-1|TRBD1|TRBJ1-1
CASSSTGVGMNTEAFF
>TRBV7-9|TRBD1|TRBJ1-1
CASSSTGGNTEAFF
>TRBV5-6|-|TRBJ1-2
CASSLTRGLSGYTF
>TRBV19|TRBD1|TRBJ1-2
CASSISDRGLGGYTF
>TRBV19|-|TRBJ2-1
CASNQGLGDEQFF
>TRBV7-2|TRBD1|TRBJ1-4
CASSPRQGVGEKLFF
>TRBV7-7|-|TRBJ2-2
CASSLTGTGELFF
>TRBV6-1|-|TRBJ1-2
CASSEAMRRDYGYTF
>TRBV5-4|-|TRBJ2-2
CASSLEGAVLPGELFF
>TRBV11-2|TRBD1|TRBJ1-1
CASSSPGQGFTEAFF
>TRBV7-2|TRBD2|TRBJ2-1
CASSLVGTSGGNEQFF
>TRBV28|-|TRBJ1-6
CASSLGLSPLHF
>TRBV19|-|TRBJ1-5
CASRLGGVGQPQHF
>TRBV23-1|TRBD1|TRBJ1-5
CASSRNRGHFGNQPQHF
>TRBV6-2/TRBV6-3|-|TRBJ2-7
CASSYSVEAPRFEQYF
>TRBV5-5|-|TRBJ1-1
CASSPQGMNTEAFF
>TRBV19|-|TRBJ1-3
CASSIRTYNSGNTIYF
>TRBV28|TRBD1|TRBJ1-2
CASDIQGDGYGYTF
>TRBV6-6|-|TRBJ2-1
CASSPKTVSYNEQFF
>TRBV2|-|TRBJ1-4
CASSGSLAGEKLFF
>TRBV24-1|-|TRBJ2-1
CATGGTVYNEQFF
>TRBV2|TRBD2|TRBJ2-5
CASTGGATQETQYF
>TRBV11-2|-|TRBJ2-3
CASRQGNSNTQYF
>TRBV5-6|-|TRBJ1-1
CASSSQELQGNTEAFF